The next 21 T cell receptor beta chains were all read from a single sample in a study of T cell responses to AZD1222 COVID-19 vaccine. Clones were sequenced by immunoSEQ multiplex PCR, and TCRdb holds only the in-frame ones, with some missing. The data show about 200,000 clones, around 94% seen once. The specimen was peripheral blood, collected on day 0 of AZD1222 vaccination. Receptor source: an adult in good health.

J is TRBJ2-3 and V is TRBV18; 10 positions match TRBD2. Germline assignment: CDR1 KGHSH and CDR2 LQKENI. The CDR3 loop spans 18 amino acids. The V gene end was trimmed by 2 bases and the J gene end by 1 base; junction bases not matched to a gene: 9. In DNA, the CDR3 is TGTGCCAGCTCACCAGCCCTCTCTCTAGCGGGGGGCACAGATACGCAGTATTTT. It specifies CASSPALSLAGGTDTQYF.

The chain couples TRBV10-2 to TRBJ1-5, with D tentatively TRBD1 (6 bases). From germline, CDR1 is WSHSY and CDR2 SAAADI. CDR3 length: 14 residues. V dropped 5 bases and J dropped 4 bases, with 12 bases sitting between them. The CDR3 coding sequence is TGCGCCAGCAGTTTCGGGCAGGGGAATCAGCCCCAGCATTTT. It specifies CASSFGQGNQPQHF.

The chain links TRBV6-5 to TRBJ2-5; either TRBD1 or TRBD2 may supply D (6 bases each). CDR1 MNHEY and CDR2 SVGAGI come from the germline V gene. V was trimmed by 6 bases and J by 0 bases, leaving 14 bases between them. CDR3 length equals 15 residues. For the CDR3, the DNA is TGTGCCAGCAGGCTGGCGGGGACACACCAAGAGACCCAGTACTTC. Amino acid sequence: CASRLAGTHQETQYF.

This chain connects TRBV27 to TRBJ2-1; D not resolved. V dropped 3 bases and J dropped 6 bases, with 3 bases sitting between them. CDR1 and CDR2 (germline): MNHEY, SMNVEV (reference sequence). The CDR3 consists of 11 residues. CDR3 nucleotide sequence: TGTGCCAGCAGTTTTCTCAATGAGCAGTTCTTC. This codes for CASSFLNEQFF.

J is TRBJ1-1 and V is TRBV7-2, with 10 bases that match TRBD1. This CDR3 has 14 residues. J was trimmed by 4 bases and V by 3 bases; bases with no gene match: 2. Germline CDR1 SGHTA, CDR2 FQGNSA. The DNA for the CDR3 is TGTGCCAGCAGCTTTGGACAGGGGGTCACTGAAGCTTTCTTT. Translation gives CASSFGQGVTEAFF.

The gene calls are TRBV3-1 (or the pseudogene TRBV3-2) and TRBJ2-5; TRBD1 matches 10 bases. The germline gives CDR1 LGHDT, CDR2 YNNKEL (reference sequence). The CDR3 loop spans 16 amino acids. J gave up 1 base and V 2 bases, and 4 bases lay outside the gene matches. This chain's CDR3 is CASSQLGQGGQETQYF. Written as DNA, the CDR3 is TGTGCCAGCAGCCAACTCGGACAGGGGGGCCAAGAGACCCAGTACTTC.

The chain uses TRBV16 and TRBJ1-2, with D possibly TRBD1 on 5 matching bases. There are 14 residues in the CDR3. V was shortened by 3 bases and J by 1 base, with 9 bases between the two germline ends. Germline V gene lookup returns CDR1 KGHSY and CDR2 FQNENV. The CDR3 loop reads CASSQPTVNYGYTF. The CDR3 coding sequence is TGTGCCAGCAGCCAGCCGACAGTTAACTATGGCTACACCTTC.

The rearrangement joins TRBV27 to TRBJ2-3; 8 bases map to TRBD1. The germline CDR1 and CDR2 sequences are MNHEY and SMNVEV (reference sequence). The CDR3 has 14 residues. Trimming cost V 4 bases and J 3 bases; bases outside gene matches: 3. The CDR3 is CASSSRGRTDTQYF. The DNA for the CDR3 is TGTGCCAGCAGTTCCAGGGGGCGTACAGATACGCAGTATTTT.

This clone was seen once. The same CDR3 arises from other DNA sequences in this sample as well. The rearrangement joins TRBV15 to TRBJ1-1; D remains unclear. Trimming pared 3 bases from V and 0 bases from J, leaving 8 bases between. This CDR3 has 14 residues. CDR1 is LNHNV and CDR2 is YYDKDF in the germline V gene (reference sequence). The CDR3 protein is CATSRDRVNTEAFF. Here the CDR3 DNA reads TGTGCCACCAGCAGGGACCGGGTGAACACTGAAGCTTTCTTT.

This chain joins TRBV7-3 and TRBJ1-6, with 8 bases identical to TRBD1. This CDR3 contains 14 residues. V lost 4 bases, J lost 7 bases, and 3 bases stayed unmatched. Per the germline V gene, CDR1 is SGHTA and CDR2 is FQGTGA. The CDR3 loop reads CASSYGTGNSPLHF. The CDR3 DNA follows: TGTGCCAGCAGCTACGGGACAGGCAATTCACCCCTCCACTTT.

This rearrangement joins TRBV6-5 to TRBJ1-1, with unresolved D. Germline V gene lookup returns CDR1 MNHEY and CDR2 SVGAGI. V was cut by 8 bases and J by 2 bases, with 12 bases left in between. The length of the CDR3 is 13 residues. The chain's CDR3 is CASRQQVNTEAFF. The CDR3 DNA follows: TGTGCCAGCCGGCAACAAGTAAACACTGAAGCTTTCTTT.

This clone appeared once. Other DNA sequences in the sample encode the same CDR3. V usage is TRBV12-3 or TRBV12-4 and J usage is TRBJ1-5; D might be TRBD1 (5 bases). V lost 3 bases, J lost 6 bases, and 9 bases lay in between. The CDR3 runs to 13 residues. The DNA for the CDR3 is TGTGCCAGCAGTTTGGGGGGAAGTCAGCCCCAGCATTTT. This encodes CASSLGGSQPQHF.

Only a few counts were recorded for this clone. The chain uses TRBV4-2 and TRBJ1-6, with D possibly TRBD1 on 6 matching bases. In germline, CDR1 is LGHNA, CDR2 YNFKEQ. The V gene lost 2 bases and the J gene lost 10 bases, with 18 bases spanning the gap. The CDR3 runs to 16 residues. The CDR3 loop is CASSQPLQGGSSPLHF. The CDR3 nucleotides are TGTGCCAGCAGCCAACCATTACAGGGAGGTTCCTCACCCCTCCACTTT.

This chain connects TRBV7-2 to TRBJ2-7, with TRBD2 matching 8 bases. The V gene end was trimmed by 3 bases and the J gene end by 2 bases; junction bases not matched to a gene: 9. Looked up from germline, CDR1 is SGHTA and CDR2 is FQGNSA. This CDR3 has 16 amino acids. CDR3 in amino acids: CASSFEYTGGAYEQYF. The DNA for the CDR3 is TGTGCCAGCAGCTTCGAGTATACGGGGGGGGCCTACGAGCAGTACTTC.

This sequence joins TRBV6-4 and TRBJ2-1; perhaps TRBD2 as D (7 bases). The V end was cut by 8 bases, the J end by 5 bases, with 19 bases between. This CDR3 has 15 amino acids. In germline, CDR1 is MRHNA, CDR2 SNTAGT. The CDR3 spells CASAEWGGPNNEQFF. The CDR3 nucleotides are TGTGCCAGCGCGGAGTGGGGGGGCCCCAACAATGAGCAGTTCTTC.

J is TRBJ2-7 and V is TRBV6-2 or TRBV6-3; maybe TRBD1 (6 bases). The CDR3 runs to 15 residues. Germline V CDR1 and CDR2: MNHEY, SVGEGT. V dropped 0 bases and J dropped 3 bases, with 12 bases sitting between them. The CDR3 nucleotides read TGTGCCAGCAGTTACTCGAAACAGGGTAACTACGAGCAGTACTTC. Its translation: CASSYSKQGNYEQYF.

This rearrangement joins TRBV7-8 to TRBJ1-3, with D perhaps TRBD1 (6 bases). CDR1 SGHVS and CDR2 FQNEAQ come from the germline V gene. The CDR3 is 13 amino acids. V shed 1 base and J shed 8 bases, with 9 bases lying between them. The CDR3: CASSLGGGDTIYF. CDR3 in DNA: TGTGCCAGCAGCTTAGGAGGGGGTGACACCATATATTTT.

The chain recombines TRBV6-6 with TRBJ1-4, with TRBD1 as a possible D gene (5 bases). CDR3 size: 17 residues. CDR1 is MNHNY and CDR2 is SVGAGI in the germline V gene (reference sequence). The V end was cut by 5 bases, the J end by 5 bases, with 21 bases between. CDR3 in amino acids: CASSPRPEGPRNEKLFF. CDR3 bases: TGTGCCAGCAGTCCCCGCCCGGAGGGACCGAGGAATGAAAAACTGTTTTTT.

The rearrangement links TRBV3-1 (or the pseudogene TRBV3-2) to TRBJ1-4; D remains unclear. Trimming pared 0 bases from V and 7 bases from J, leaving 15 bases between. Looked up from germline, CDR1 is LGHDT and CDR2 is YNNKEL (reference sequence). The CDR3 contains 16 residues. CDR3 loop: CASSQDSAPRGEKLFF. CDR3 bases: TGTGCCAGCAGCCAAGATTCAGCACCGCGGGGTGAAAAACTGTTTTTT.

This clone was found once. The V gene is TRBV6-5, the J gene TRBJ1-2; 9 bases line up with TRBD1. After removal of 0 bases from V and 1 base from J, the junction contained 3 bases not matched to a gene. This CDR3 has 16 residues. CDR1 is MNHEY, CDR2 SVGAGI, per germline. The CDR3 spells CASSYSVTGGNYGYTF. CDR3 DNA sequence: TGTGCCAGCAGTTACTCGGTGACAGGGGGTAACTATGGCTACACCTTC.

Here the CDR3 DNA reads TGTGCCAGTAGTGGTCCAGGGCAAAGCAATCAGCCCCAGCATTTT. Protein: CASSGPGQSNQPQHF. The chain has TRBV19 and TRBJ1-5; TRBD1 is a possible D gene (5 bases). The CDR3 extends over 15 amino acids. CDR1 LNHDA and CDR2 SQIVND come from the germline V gene (reference sequence). V lost 5 bases and J 1 base, leaving 12 bases between the germline ends.